This T cell receptor (beta chain) was sequenced in a study of T cell changes during pregnancy in multiple sclerosis. The V end was cut by 0 bases, the J end by 2 bases, with 11 bases between. CDR3 size: 16 residues. CDR1 is LGHNA and CDR2 is YNFKEQ in the germline V gene. Data came from immunoSEQ multiplex PCR; TCRdb stores just in-frame clones and leaves some out. Seen here are 55,000 to 70,000 clones, around 93% observed once, and the top ten hold approximately 0.35%. The source was CD4+ T cells from peripheral blood mononuclear cells, collected before pregnancy. V gene TRBV4-2 combines with J gene TRBJ2-1; a weak D match, TRBD2 (6 bases). The receptor was isolated from a female donor with multiple sclerosis, enrolled in a pregnancy study. CDR3 amino acids: CASSQDGTGTYNEQFF. DNA for the CDR3: TGTGCCAGCAGCCAAGATGGGACTGGGACCTACAATGAGCAGTTCTTC.